This TCR beta chain was sequenced during a study of regulatory T cells in long-lasting Graves disease. Construction of the TCR beta libraries employed iRepertoire HTBI primers in conjunction with Arm-PCR of CDR3 regions. Via MiXCR, TCRdb re-called the multiplex PCR reads, giving one row per CDR3 protein. This table holds fewer than 550,000 distinct CDR3 sequences, roughly 21% found once. Described time point: persistent/refractory GD, antithyroid drugs over 5 years with positive TRAb. TCR sequences were obtained from RNA taken from PBMCs. The length of the CDR3 is 18 residues. V lost 6 bases, J lost 0 bases, and 14 bases stayed unmatched. CDR1 and CDR2 (germline): MDHEN, SYDVKM.

The sequenced sample was peripheral blood mononuclear cells (PBMCs), obtained when the disease was refractory, from a patient treated with antithyroid drugs. This receptor was obtained from a female donor with Graves disease. The rearrangement uses TRBV28 and TRBJ1-5; 7 positions match TRBD1. The CDR3 nucleotides are TGTGCCAGCAGCCCAGAGAGGGGGCTGGCGGGTAGCAATCAGCCCCAGCATTTT. Its translation: CASSPERGLAGSNQPQHF.